Listed here is a single TCR beta chain. This sample is drawn from a study of PD-L1 blockade in urothelial cancer. For the study at large: The number of prior chemotherapy regimens per patient was 0 to 3. A median blood sample held roughly 150,000 T cells and around 80,000 unique TCRs. Blood was tested 3 weeks (second dose) and 6 weeks into treatment.

This CDR3 comprises 15 residues. Germline V lookup: CDR1 LNHNV, CDR2 YYDKDF (reference sequence). V lost 0 bases, J lost 7 bases, and 15 bases lay in between. Sequencing was performed with immunoSEQ multiplex PCR; in TCRdb, only in-frame clones are kept and a portion is missing. The table includes 35,000 to 55,000 clones, 82% detected once. The source is a man aged 65-85 years with urothelial cancer. The chain recombines TRBV15 with TRBJ1-2; D gene uncertain. Sequencing used PBMCs, obtained around atezolizumab (anti-PD-L1) treatment. The CDR3 sequence: CATSRESVTTAGYTF. The CDR3 nucleotides read TGTGCCACCAGCAGAGAGTCAGTAACTACGGCTGGCTACACCTTC.